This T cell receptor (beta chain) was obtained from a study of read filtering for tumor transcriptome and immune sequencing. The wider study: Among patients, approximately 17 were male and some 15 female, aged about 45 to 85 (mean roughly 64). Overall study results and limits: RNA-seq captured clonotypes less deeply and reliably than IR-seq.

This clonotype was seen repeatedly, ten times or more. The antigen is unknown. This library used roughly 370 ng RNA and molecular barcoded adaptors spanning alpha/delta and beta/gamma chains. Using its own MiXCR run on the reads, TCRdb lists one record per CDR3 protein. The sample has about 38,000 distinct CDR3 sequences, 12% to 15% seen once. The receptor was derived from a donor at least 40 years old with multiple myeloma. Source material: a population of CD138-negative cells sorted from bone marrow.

The CDR3 loop reads CAWSVPAGELFF. CDR3 nucleotides: TGTGCCTGGAGTGTTCCGGCCGGGGAGCTGTTTTTT. The V and J genes are TRBV30 and TRBJ2-2; no firm D call. This CDR3 has 12 residues. Looked up from germline, CDR1 is GTSNPN and CDR2 is SVGIG (reference sequence). The germline V and J ends were trimmed by 0 bases and 6 bases, with 5 bases remaining between them.